This TCR beta chain was sequenced for a study of T-cell memory formation after mild COVID-19. Study observations and caveats: Proof of SARS-CoV-2 specificity was absent for the second-wave clones that crested on day 37.

5'RACE primed at constant segments yielded TCR alpha and TCR beta cDNA libraries bearing sample barcodes and UMIs. TCRdb redid the calling of the 5' RACE reads with MiXCR, one entry per CDR3 protein. The sample yields 550,000 to 600,000 distinct CDR3 sequences, approximately 15% seen once. This clonotype was observed a few times. Its antigen is undetermined. The CDR3 spans 15 residues. The J segment lost 6 bases and the V segment lost 0 bases, leaving 7 bases of the junction unmatched. Germline-derived CDR1 and CDR2 are SGHRS and YFSETQ. Specimen: PBMCs or a T cell subset sorted from them (not recorded which). This sequence originates from an adult woman who had mild COVID-19 (a few samples of this study predate the infection). Cell type and time point are not known. V gene TRBV5-1 combines with J gene TRBJ1-2; 8 nucleotides agree with TRBD1. The CDR3 DNA is TGCGCCAGCAGCTTGGCCGCGGACAGGGTCGATGGCTACACCTTC. This codes for CASSLAADRVDGYTF.